This T cell receptor beta chain was sequenced in a study of blood T cell repertoires in COVID-19. Study overall: Collection of acute and convalescent COVID-19 samples took place in the United States, Italy and Spain.

Germline V gives CDR1 SQVTM, CDR2 ANQGSEA. The CDR3 is 13 residues long. V shed 7 bases and J 8 bases; nucleotides not matched to a gene: 10. Libraries were prepared by immunoSEQ multiplex PCR; TCRdb keeps only in-frame clonotypes and omits some of them. The sample has over 200,000 clones, roughly 80% seen once. The chain employs TRBV29-1 and TRBJ1-4; 7 bases are a match to TRBD1. The sequenced sample was peripheral blood. The TCR originated in a human donor in a cohort sampled during active COVID-19. The CDR3 reads CSAQGTEGEKLFF. As DNA, the CDR3 is TGCAGCGCTCAGGGGACAGAAGGGGAAAAACTGTTTTTT.